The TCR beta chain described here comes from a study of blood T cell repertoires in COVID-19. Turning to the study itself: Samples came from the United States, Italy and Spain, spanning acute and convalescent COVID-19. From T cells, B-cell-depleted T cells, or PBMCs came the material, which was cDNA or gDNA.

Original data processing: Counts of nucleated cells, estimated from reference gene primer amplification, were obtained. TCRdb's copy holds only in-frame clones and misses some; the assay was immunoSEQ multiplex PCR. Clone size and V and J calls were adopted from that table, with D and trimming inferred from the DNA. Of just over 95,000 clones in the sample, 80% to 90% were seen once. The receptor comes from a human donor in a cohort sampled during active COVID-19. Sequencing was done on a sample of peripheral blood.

CDR3 sequence reads: CASSQQGHEQYF. The CDR3 DNA follows: TGTGCCAGCTCACAACAGGGACACGAGCAGTACTTC. The chain is built from TRBV18 and TRBJ2-7; tentative D call: TRBD1 (6 bases). The CDR3 is 12 amino acids. With 4 bases removed from V and 5 bases from J, the gap between germline ends came to 9 bases. Germline lookup yields CDR1 KGHSH and CDR2 LQKENI.